Listed below are T cell receptor beta chains from one sample, sequenced in a study of blood T cell repertoires in COVID-19. Clones were read by immunoSEQ multiplex PCR, and TCRdb kept only the in-frame ones, dropping some. The sample has 350,000 to 450,000 clones; 80% to 90% are singletons. Sequencing was performed on PBMCs or T cells enriched from blood (not recorded which). The source of these receptors is a middle-aged man in a cohort exposed to, infected with or recovered from COVID-19 (not recorded which). Each CDR3 is given with its conserved first and last residue. A D gene is named only where the DNA matches it firmly. The size of a clone is reported for some rows only, either as once, few or many, or as a class for expanded clones.

v_gene	abundance	j_gene	d_gene	CDR3aa	CDR3nt
TRBV19	.	TRBJ2-1	.	CASSIRASLYNEQFF	TGTGCCAGTAGTATAAGGGCTAGCCTTTACAATGAGCAGTTCTTC
TRBV5-4	.	TRBJ2-6	.	CASSSQGTPGANVLTF	TGTGCCAGCAGCTCCCAGGGTACTCCTGGGGCCAACGTCCTGACTTTC
TRBV5-1	.	TRBJ2-3	TRBD2	CASSLTSGSADTQYF	TGCGCCAGCAGCTTGACTAGCGGGAGCGCAGATACGCAGTATTTT
TRBV18	.	TRBJ1-2	TRBD1	CASSPGTDGYGYTF	TGTGCCAGCTCGCCAGGGACAGATGGCTATGGCTACACCTTC
TRBV28	.	TRBJ2-4	TRBD2	CASSSGNTGKNIQYF	TGTGCCAGCAGTAGCGGGAACACGGGCAAAAACATTCAGTACTTC
TRBV5-1	.	TRBJ1-3	TRBD1	CASRETGGNTIYF	TGCGCCAGCAGGGAGACAGGGGGAAACACCATATATTTT
TRBV30	.	TRBJ1-5	.	CAWSAADWGNQPQHF	TGTGCCTGGAGTGCTGCGGACTGGGGCAATCAGCCCCAGCATTTT
TRBV29-1	.	TRBJ2-1	.	CSVYTGYNEQFF	TGCAGCGTCTACACAGGGTACAATGAGCAGTTCTTC
TRBV18	.	TRBJ2-7	.	CASSPGTFYEQYF	TGTGCCAGCTCACCCGGGACTTTCTACGAGCAGTACTTC
TRBV11-2	.	TRBJ1-5	TRBD1	CASSLGTGSNQPQHF	TGTGCCAGCAGCTTAGGGACAGGGAGCAATCAGCCCCAGCATTTT
TRBV5-1	.	TRBJ2-7	TRBD2	CASRIGGLAGDEQYF	TGCGCCAGTAGGATAGGGGGACTAGCGGGAGACGAGCAGTACTTC
TRBV19	few	TRBJ1-5	.	CASQDYSNQPQHF	TGTGCCAGTCAGGATTATAGCAATCAGCCCCAGCATTTT
TRBV5-1	few	TRBJ2-1	TRBD2	CASSSIAGGPGEQFF	TGCGCCAGCAGCTCTATAGCGGGAGGGCCAGGGGAGCAGTTCTTC
TRBV19	.	TRBJ1-5	TRBD1	CASSSLTGGSEQPQHF	TGTGCCAGTAGTAGCCTCACAGGGGGCAGCGAGCAGCCCCAGCATTTT
TRBV5-1	.	TRBJ2-6	.	CASSLRQPSGANVLTF	TGCGCCAGCAGCCTACGACAGCCCTCTGGGGCCAACGTCCTGACTTTC
TRBV5-1	.	TRBJ2-1	TRBD2	CASSPTSGSANEQFF	TGCGCCAGCAGCCCGACTAGCGGGAGCGCGAATGAGCAGTTCTTC
TRBV6-5	.	TRBJ1-4	TRBD1	CASSLDRGHEKLFF	TGTGCCAGCAGTCTCGACAGGGGTCACGAAAAACTGTTTTTT
TRBV11-2	few	TRBJ1-5	.	CASSNQMEQPQHF	TGTGCCAGCAGCAACCAGATGGAGCAGCCCCAGCATTTT
TRBV18	.	TRBJ2-5	TRBD1	CASSFGQGETQYF	TGTGCCAGCTCCTTCGGACAGGGGGAGACCCAGTACTTC
TRBV10-3	.	TRBJ1-2	.	CAISEAGSYGYTF	TGTGCCATCAGTGAGGCGGGTAGCTATGGCTACACCTTC
TRBV24-1	few	TRBJ2-1	.	CATSDLQNEQFF	TGTGCCACCAGTGATTTGCAGAATGAGCAGTTCTTC
TRBV29-1	once	TRBJ2-7	TRBD1	CSVGSGQSFSYEQYF	TGCAGCGTTGGATCGGGACAGTCCTTCTCCTACGAGCAGTACTTC
TRBV18	.	TRBJ2-1	TRBD2	CASSRSGGRDEQFF	TGTGCCAGCTCACGCTCGGGAGGGAGAGATGAGCAGTTCTTC
TRBV3-1/TRBV3-2	.	TRBJ2-7	TRBD2	CASSQDSVGGGQQYF	TGTGCCAGCAGCCAAGATTCGGTGGGGGGGGGACAGCAGTACTTC
TRBV9	.	TRBJ2-3	.	CASSVVEGLNTDTQYF	TGTGCCAGCAGCGTAGTCGAGGGATTAAACACAGATACGCAGTATTTT
TRBV6-5	few	TRBJ2-7	.	CASSYDGQKFYEQYF	TGTGCCAGCAGTTACGATGGACAGAAGTTCTACGAGCAGTACTTC
TRBV9	.	TRBJ2-2	.	CASSVQATGELFF	TGTGCCAGCAGCGTACAAGCGACCGGGGAGCTGTTTTTT
TRBV7-9	.	TRBJ2-2	.	CASSLARSRTGELFF	TGTGCCAGCAGCTTAGCGAGGAGTAGAACCGGGGAGCTGTTTTTT
TRBV5-4	.	TRBJ2-5	.	CASSLSGGPQETQYF	TGTGCCAGCAGCTTGTCCGGGGGGCCGCAAGAGACCCAGTACTTC
TRBV18	.	TRBJ1-1	.	CASSNTGLGTEAFF	TGTGCCAGCTCCAATACAGGGTTGGGCACTGAAGCTTTCTTT
TRBV3-1/TRBV3-2	.	TRBJ2-1	TRBD2	CASSQGASGRTEQFF	TGTGCCAGCAGCCAAGGGGCTAGCGGGAGGACTGAGCAGTTCTTC
TRBV7-8	.	TRBJ2-3	.	CASSLGSGDTQYF	TGTGCCAGCAGCTTAGGGTCCGGAGATACGCAGTATTTT
TRBV28	.	TRBJ2-1	.	CASSWGSKYNEQFF	TGTGCCAGCAGTTGGGGCTCTAAGTACAATGAGCAGTTCTTC
TRBV6-1	.	TRBJ2-1	.	CASSESSGQSNEQFF	TGTGCCAGCAGTGAATCCAGCGGGCAGAGCAATGAGCAGTTCTTC
TRBV7-2	.	TRBJ1-2	TRBD1	CASSLGGQGVSGYTF	TGTGCCAGCAGCCTAGGGGGTCAGGGGGTTAGTGGCTACACCTTC
TRBV27	once	TRBJ2-2	.	CASSFRTSNTGELFF	TGTGCCAGCAGTTTCCGGACTTCGAACACCGGGGAGCTGTTTTTT
TRBV3-1/TRBV3-2	.	TRBJ2-7	.	CASSLGSASYEQYF	TGTGCCAGCAGCCTCGGGAGCGCTTCCTACGAGCAGTACTTC
TRBV14	.	TRBJ2-7	TRBD2	CASSRRASGSGEQYF	TGTGCCAGCAGTCGCAGGGCTAGCGGGTCGGGCGAGCAGTACTTC
TRBV6-5	.	TRBJ2-7	TRBD2	CASSYPLLAGASEQYF	TGTGCCAGCAGTTACCCCCTACTAGCGGGAGCTTCCGAGCAGTACTTC
TRBV15	.	TRBJ2-7	.	CATSRDRGRGAEQYF	TGTGCCACCAGCAGAGACAGGGGTCGGGGTGCCGAGCAGTACTTC
TRBV16	.	TRBJ2-1	TRBD2	CASSQSRGGNEQFF	TGTGCCAGCAGCCAATCGCGGGGGGGCAATGAGCAGTTCTTC
TRBV19	.	TRBJ1-6	TRBD1	CASSRATGTGLNSPLHF	TGTGCCAGTAGTCGGGCGACCGGGACAGGGCTTAATTCACCCCTCCACTTT
TRBV18	few	TRBJ2-2	TRBD1	CASSQRTGGSNTGELFF	TGTGCCAGCTCACAACGGACAGGGGGCTCTAACACCGGGGAGCTGTTTTTT
TRBV2	.	TRBJ2-5	.	CASSPKETQYF	TGTGCCAGCAGCCCTAAAGAGACCCAGTACTTC
TRBV6-1	.	TRBJ2-1	TRBD1	CASSWPGQGGEFF	TGTGCCAGCAGTTGGCCGGGACAGGGAGGAGAATTCTTC
TRBV11-2	.	TRBJ2-7	.	CASTSTGTYEQYF	TGTGCCAGCACCTCGACTGGAACCTACGAGCAGTACTTC
TRBV6-5	.	TRBJ1-1	TRBD1	CASRVGQGLNTEAFF	TGTGCCAGCAGAGTAGGACAGGGCTTGAACACTGAAGCTTTCTTT